Given below is one T cell receptor (beta chain) in context. The record originates from a study of blood T cell repertoires in COVID-19. Study-level background: Some COVID-19 samples were acute and others convalescent; all came from the United States, Italy and Spain.

Original processing notes: By means of reference gene primer amplification, nucleated cell counts were estimated. Generated by immunoSEQ multiplex PCR, the TCRdb table keeps only in-frame clones and is missing some. The D gene and trimming were derived from the DNA, and the V and J assignments and clone size from that table. The profile shows about 160,000 clones, around 80% of them singletons. CDR1 and CDR2 from the germline V gene are SGHVS and FQNEAQ. Trimming shortened V by 5 bases and J by 0 bases, and 14 bases separated the two germline ends. The CDR3 has 16 residues. Specimen: peripheral blood. The chain employs TRBV7-8 and TRBJ1-3; D perhaps matches TRBD1 (6 bases). This receptor was taken from a man between 60 and 75 years old with acute or convalescent COVID-19. Written as DNA, the CDR3 is TGTGCCAGCAGCACTACGGGACAATTCTCTGGAAACACCATATATTTT. Amino acid sequence: CASSTTGQFSGNTIYF.